This T cell receptor (beta chain) was profiled in a study of shared clonotypes between healthy human individuals. Terminally differentiated effector memory CD45RA+ cells were excluded from the naive CD8 cells, which were CD45RO-negative and positively selected for CCR7. Germline V gene sequence: CDR1 MDHEN, CDR2 SYDVKM. The CDR3 spans 16 residues. The trim removed 6 bases at V and 6 bases at J, leaving 11 bases unmatched. The data were produced by immunoSEQ multiplex PCR, yet TCRdb's version contains in-frame clones alone and is incomplete. The sample has 700,000 to 950,000 clones, 96% seen once. The sample taken for sequencing was naive CD8+ T cells sorted from blood. This TCR came from a young man in good health. The V gene is TRBV28, the J gene TRBJ2-1; the match to TRBD2 covers 10 bases. The chain's CDR3 is CASSRLAGAKFNEQFF. In nucleotides, the CDR3 is TGTGCCAGCAGCCGTCTAGCGGGAGCAAAATTCAATGAGCAGTTCTTC.